The present T cell receptor (beta chain) was sequenced within a study of T cell changes during pregnancy in multiple sclerosis. Libraries were prepared by immunoSEQ multiplex PCR; TCRdb keeps only in-frame clonotypes and omits some of them. The table has approximately 13,000 clones, around 94% seen once. Trimming removed 7 bases from V and 1 base from J, with 10 bases in between. This CDR3 spans 12 amino acids. CDR1 and CDR2 from the germline V gene are SQVTM and ANQGSEA. Sequences were derived from CD4+ T cells from peripheral blood mononuclear cells, sampled before pregnancy. The rearrangement joins TRBV29-1 to TRBJ2-5; D not certain. The sequence came from a female donor with multiple sclerosis, enrolled in a pregnancy study. This CDR3 reads CSGSRAQETQYF. The CDR3 DNA follows: TGCAGCGGAAGTAGAGCCCAAGAGACCCAGTACTTC.